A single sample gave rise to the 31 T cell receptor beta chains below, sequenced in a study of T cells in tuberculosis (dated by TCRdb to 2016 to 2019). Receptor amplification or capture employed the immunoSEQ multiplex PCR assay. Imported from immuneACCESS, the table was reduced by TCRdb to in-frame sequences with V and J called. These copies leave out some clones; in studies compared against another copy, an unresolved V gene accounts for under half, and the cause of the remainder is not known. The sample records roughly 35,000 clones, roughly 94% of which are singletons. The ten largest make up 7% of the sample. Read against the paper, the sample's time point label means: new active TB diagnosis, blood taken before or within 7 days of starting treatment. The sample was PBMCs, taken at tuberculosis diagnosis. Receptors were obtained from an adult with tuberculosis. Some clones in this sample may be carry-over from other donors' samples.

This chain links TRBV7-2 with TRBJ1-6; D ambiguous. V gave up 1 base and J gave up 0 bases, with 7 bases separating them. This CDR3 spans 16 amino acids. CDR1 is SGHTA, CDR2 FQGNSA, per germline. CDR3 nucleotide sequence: TGTGCCAGCAGCTTAGATCCGAGCTCCTATAATTCACCCCTCCACTTT. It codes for CASSLDPSSYNSPLHF.

In DNA form, the CDR3 reads TGTGCCAGTACCGAGGGAGGGTTGGGGGCTTTCTTT. Protein product: CASTEGGLGAFF. The genes are TRBV19 and TRBJ1-1; D is uncertain. Germline loops: CDR1 LNHDA, CDR2 SQIVND (reference sequence). The CDR3 runs 12 residues. V lost 7 bases and J lost 11, with 17 bases in between. Looking up the rest from reference TRBV19 and TRBJ1-1 gives the full variable domain: DGGITQSPKYLFRKEGQNVTLSCEQNLNHDAMYWYRQDPGQGLRLIYYSQIVNDFQKGDIAEGYSVSREKKESFPLTVTSAQKNPTAFYLCASTEGGLGAFFGQGTRLTVV.

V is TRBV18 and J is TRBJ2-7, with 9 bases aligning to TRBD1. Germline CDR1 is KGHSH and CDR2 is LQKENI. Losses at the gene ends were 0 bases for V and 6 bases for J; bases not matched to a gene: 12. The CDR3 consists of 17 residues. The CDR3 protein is CASSPPGGGQGTREQYF. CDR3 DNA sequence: TGTGCCAGCTCACCACCTGGCGGGGGACAGGGAACTCGCGAGCAGTACTTC. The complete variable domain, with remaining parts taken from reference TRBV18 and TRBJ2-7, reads NAGVMQNPRHLVRRRGQEARLRCSPMKGHSHVYWYRQLPEEGLKFMVYLQKENIIDESGMPKERFSAEFPKEGPSILRIQQVVRGDSAAYFCASSPPGGGQGTREQYFGPGTRLTVT.

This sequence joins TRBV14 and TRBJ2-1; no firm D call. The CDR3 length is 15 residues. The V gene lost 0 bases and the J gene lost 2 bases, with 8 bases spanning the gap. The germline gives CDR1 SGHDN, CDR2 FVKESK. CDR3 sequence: CASSQDRLTYNEQFF. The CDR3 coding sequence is TGTGCCAGCAGCCAAGACAGGCTTACCTACAATGAGCAGTTCTTC.

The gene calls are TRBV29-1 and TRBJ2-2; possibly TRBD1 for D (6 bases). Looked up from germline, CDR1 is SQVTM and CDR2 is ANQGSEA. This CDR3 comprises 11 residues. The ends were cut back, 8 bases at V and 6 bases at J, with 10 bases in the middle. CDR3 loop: CSFRGPGELFF. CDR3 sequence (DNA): TGCAGCTTCAGGGGTCCCGGGGAGCTGTTTTTT.

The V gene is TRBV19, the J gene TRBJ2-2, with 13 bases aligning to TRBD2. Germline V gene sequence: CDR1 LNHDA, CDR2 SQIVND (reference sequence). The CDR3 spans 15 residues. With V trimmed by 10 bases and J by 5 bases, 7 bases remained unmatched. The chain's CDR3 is CATKMTSGGTGELFF. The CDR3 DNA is TGTGCCACAAAGATGACTAGCGGGGGGACCGGGGAGCTGTTTTTT.

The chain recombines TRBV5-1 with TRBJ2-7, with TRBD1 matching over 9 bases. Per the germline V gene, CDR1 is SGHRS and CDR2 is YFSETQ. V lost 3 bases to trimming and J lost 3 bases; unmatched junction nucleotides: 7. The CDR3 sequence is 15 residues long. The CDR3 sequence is CASSWGTGRYYEQYF. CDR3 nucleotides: TGCGCCAGCAGCTGGGGGACAGGGAGGTACTACGAGCAGTACTTC.

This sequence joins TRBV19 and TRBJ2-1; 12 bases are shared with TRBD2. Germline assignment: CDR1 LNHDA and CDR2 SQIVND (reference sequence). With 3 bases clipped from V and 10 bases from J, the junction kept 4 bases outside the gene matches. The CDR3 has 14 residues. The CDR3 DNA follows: TGTGCCAGTAGTATCCTAGCGGGGGGGAGGGAGCAGTTCTTC. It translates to CASSILAGGREQFF.

The DNA of the CDR3 is TGCGCCAGCAGCTTGTTATTTCGAGGGATGGGTCGGACAGATACGCAGTATTTT. It specifies CASSLLFRGMGRTDTQYF. This rearrangement joins TRBV5-1 to TRBJ2-3, with a weak D call TRBD2 (5 bases). Germline V lookup: CDR1 SGHRS, CDR2 YFSETQ. Trimming took off 1 base at V and 3 bases at J, with 21 bases between the two ends. The length of the CDR3 is 18 residues.

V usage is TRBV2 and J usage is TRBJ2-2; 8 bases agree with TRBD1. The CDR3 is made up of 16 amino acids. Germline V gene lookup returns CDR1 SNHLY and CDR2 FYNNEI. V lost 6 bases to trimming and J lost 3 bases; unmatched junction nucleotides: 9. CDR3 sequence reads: CASSAIRGPYTGELFF. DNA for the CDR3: TGTGCCAGCAGCGCCATCAGGGGGCCGTACACCGGGGAGCTGTTTTTT.

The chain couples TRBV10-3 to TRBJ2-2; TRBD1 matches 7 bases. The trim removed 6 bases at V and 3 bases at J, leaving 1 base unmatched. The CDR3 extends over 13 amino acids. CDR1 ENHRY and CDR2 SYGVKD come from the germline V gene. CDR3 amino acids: CAIRGQYTGELFF. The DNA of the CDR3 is TGTGCCATCAGGGGACAGTACACCGGGGAGCTGTTTTTT.

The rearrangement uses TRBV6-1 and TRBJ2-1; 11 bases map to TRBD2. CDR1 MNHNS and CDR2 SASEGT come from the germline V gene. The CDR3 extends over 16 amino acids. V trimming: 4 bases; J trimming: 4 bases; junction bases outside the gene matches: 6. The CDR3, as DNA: TGTGCCAGCAGTGTAAATCTAGCGGGGGGTTACAATGAGCAGTTCTTC. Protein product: CASSVNLAGGYNEQFF.

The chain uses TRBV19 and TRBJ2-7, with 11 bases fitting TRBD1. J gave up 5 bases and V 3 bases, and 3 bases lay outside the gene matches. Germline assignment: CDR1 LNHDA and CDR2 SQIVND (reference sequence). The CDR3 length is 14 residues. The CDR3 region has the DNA TGTGCCAGTAGTATTCCGGGACAGGGGGACGAGCAGTACTTC. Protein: CASSIPGQGDEQYF.

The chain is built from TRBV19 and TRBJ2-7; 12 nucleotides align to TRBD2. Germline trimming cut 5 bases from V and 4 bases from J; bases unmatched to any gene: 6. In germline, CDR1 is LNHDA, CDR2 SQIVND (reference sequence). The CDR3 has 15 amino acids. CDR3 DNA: TGTGCCAGTAGTCCCCGACTAGCGGGGGTTTACGAGCAGTACTTC. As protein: CASSPRLAGVYEQYF.

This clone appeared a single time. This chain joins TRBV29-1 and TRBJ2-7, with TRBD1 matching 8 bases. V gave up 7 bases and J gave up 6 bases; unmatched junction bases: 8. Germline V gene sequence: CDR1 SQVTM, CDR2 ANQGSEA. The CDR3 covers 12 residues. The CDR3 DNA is TGCAGCGGGAGGACAGGGACTCTCGAGCAGTACTTC. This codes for CSGRTGTLEQYF.

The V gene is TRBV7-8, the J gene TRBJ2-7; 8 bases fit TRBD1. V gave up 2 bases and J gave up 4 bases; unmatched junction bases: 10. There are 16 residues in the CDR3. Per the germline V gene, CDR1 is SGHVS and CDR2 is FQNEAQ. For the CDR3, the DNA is TGTGCCAGCAGCTTAAATCCGCGACAGGGGAATTACGAGCAGTACTTC. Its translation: CASSLNPRQGNYEQYF. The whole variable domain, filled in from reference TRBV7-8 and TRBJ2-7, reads GAGVSQSPRYKVAKRGQDVALRCDPISGHVSLFWYQQALGQGPEFLTYFQNEAQLDKSGLPSDRFFAERPEGSVSTLKIQRTQQEDSAVYLCASSLNPRQGNYEQYFGPGTRLTVT.

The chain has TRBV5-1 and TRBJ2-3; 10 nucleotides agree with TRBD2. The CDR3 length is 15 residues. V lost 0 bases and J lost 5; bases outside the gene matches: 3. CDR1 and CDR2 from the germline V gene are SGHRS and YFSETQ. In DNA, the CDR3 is TGCGCCAGCAGCTTGGCTAGCGGGGGCGGAGATACGCAGTATTTT. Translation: CASSLASGGGDTQYF.

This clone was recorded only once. The CDR3 DNA sequence: TGTGCCAGCTCACCAATATTCCGGTCCCTGAACACTGAAGCTTTCTTT. This translates into CASSPIFRSLNTEAFF. The V gene is TRBV18, the J gene TRBJ1-1; D call uncertain. In germline, CDR1 is KGHSH, CDR2 LQKENI. Trimming pared 2 bases from V and 0 bases from J, leaving 13 bases between. The CDR3 loop spans 16 amino acids.

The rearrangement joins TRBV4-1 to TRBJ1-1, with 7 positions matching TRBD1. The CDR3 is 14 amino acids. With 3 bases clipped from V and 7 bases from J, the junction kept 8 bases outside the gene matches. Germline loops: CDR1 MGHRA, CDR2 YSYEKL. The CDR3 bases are TGCGCCAGCAGCCACGCTAGGACAGGCATTGAAGCTTTCTTT. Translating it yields CASSHARTGIEAFF.

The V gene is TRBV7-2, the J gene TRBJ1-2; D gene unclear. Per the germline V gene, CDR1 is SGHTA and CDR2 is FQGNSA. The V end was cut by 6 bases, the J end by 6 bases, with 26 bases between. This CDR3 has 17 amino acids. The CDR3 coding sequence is TGTGCCAGCAGACCCCCGTCGAGTTTTAGCCGCTATAATGGCTACACCTTC. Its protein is CASRPPSSFSRYNGYTF.

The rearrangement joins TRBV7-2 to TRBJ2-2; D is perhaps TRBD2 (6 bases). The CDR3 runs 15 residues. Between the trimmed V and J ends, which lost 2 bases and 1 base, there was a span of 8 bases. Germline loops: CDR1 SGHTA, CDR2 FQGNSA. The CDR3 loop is CASSLSGGNTGELFF. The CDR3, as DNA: TGTGCCAGCAGCTTATCCGGGGGGAACACCGGGGAGCTGTTTTTT.

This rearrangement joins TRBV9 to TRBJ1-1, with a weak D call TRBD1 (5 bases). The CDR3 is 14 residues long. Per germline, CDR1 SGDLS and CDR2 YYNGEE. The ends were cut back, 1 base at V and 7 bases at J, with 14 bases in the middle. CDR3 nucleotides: TGTGCCAGCAGCGTAATACGGGGGGATGGTGAAGCTTTCTTT. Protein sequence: CASSVIRGDGEAFF. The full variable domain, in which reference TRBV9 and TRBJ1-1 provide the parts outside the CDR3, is DSGVTQTPKHLITATGQRVTLRCSPRSGDLSVYWYQQSLDQGLQFLIQYYNGEERAKGNILERFSAQQFPDLHSELNLSSLELGDSALYFCASSVIRGDGEAFFGQGTRLTVV.

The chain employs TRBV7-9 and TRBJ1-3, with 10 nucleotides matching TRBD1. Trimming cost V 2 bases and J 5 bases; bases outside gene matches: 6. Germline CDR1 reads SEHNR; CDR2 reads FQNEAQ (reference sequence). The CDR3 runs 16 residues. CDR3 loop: CASSLRMGQGRNTIYF. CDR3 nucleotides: TGTGCCAGCAGCTTAAGAATGGGACAGGGGCGAAACACCATATATTTT.

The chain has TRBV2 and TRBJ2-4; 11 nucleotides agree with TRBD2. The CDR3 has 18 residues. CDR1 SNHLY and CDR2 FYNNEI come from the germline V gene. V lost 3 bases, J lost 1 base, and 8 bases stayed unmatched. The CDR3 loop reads CASSEHLAGGVAKNIQYF. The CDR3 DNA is TGTGCCAGCAGTGAGCACCTAGCGGGGGGTGTTGCCAAAAACATTCAGTACTTC.

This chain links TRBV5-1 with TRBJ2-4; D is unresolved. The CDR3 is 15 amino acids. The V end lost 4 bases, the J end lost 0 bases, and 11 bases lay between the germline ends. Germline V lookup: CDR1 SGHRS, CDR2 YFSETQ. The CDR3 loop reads CASSVGTIAKNIQYF. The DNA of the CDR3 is TGCGCCAGCAGCGTAGGAACTATAGCCAAAAACATTCAGTACTTC.

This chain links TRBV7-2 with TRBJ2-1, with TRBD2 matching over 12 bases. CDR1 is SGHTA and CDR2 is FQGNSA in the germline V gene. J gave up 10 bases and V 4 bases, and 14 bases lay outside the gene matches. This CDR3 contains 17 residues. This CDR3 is CASSSKTLAGGPPEQFF. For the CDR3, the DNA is TGTGCCAGCAGCTCCAAAACTCTAGCGGGGGGGCCCCCCGAGCAGTTCTTC.

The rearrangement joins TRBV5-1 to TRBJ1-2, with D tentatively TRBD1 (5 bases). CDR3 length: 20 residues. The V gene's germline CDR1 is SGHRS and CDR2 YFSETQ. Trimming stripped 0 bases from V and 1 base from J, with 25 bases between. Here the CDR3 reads CASSLGRRQTKLPFNYGYTF. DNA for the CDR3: TGCGCCAGCAGCTTGGGTCGGAGACAGACAAAACTACCTTTTAACTATGGCTACACCTTC.

CDR3 DNA: TGCGCCAGCAGCTTGAACACAGATACTAACTATGGCTACACCTTC. This translates into CASSLNTDTNYGYTF. J is TRBJ1-2 and V is TRBV5-1; no clear D gene. The germline V gene has CDR1 SGHRS and CDR2 YFSETQ. V was cut by 1 base and J by 0 bases, with 10 bases left in between. The CDR3 spans 15 residues.

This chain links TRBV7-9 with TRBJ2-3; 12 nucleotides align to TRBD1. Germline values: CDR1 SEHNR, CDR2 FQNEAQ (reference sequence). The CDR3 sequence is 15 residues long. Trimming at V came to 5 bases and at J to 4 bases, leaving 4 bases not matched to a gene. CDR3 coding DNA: TGTGCCAGCAGCCCGGGGACAGGGGGCGCAGATACGCAGTATTTT. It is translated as CASSPGTGGADTQYF. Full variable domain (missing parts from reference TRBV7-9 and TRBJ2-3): DTGVSQNPRHKITKRGQNVTFRCDPISEHNRLYWYRQTLGQGPEFLTYFQNEAQLEKSRLLSDRFSAERPKGSFSTLEIQRTEQGDSAMYLCASSPGTGGADTQYFGPGTRLTVL.

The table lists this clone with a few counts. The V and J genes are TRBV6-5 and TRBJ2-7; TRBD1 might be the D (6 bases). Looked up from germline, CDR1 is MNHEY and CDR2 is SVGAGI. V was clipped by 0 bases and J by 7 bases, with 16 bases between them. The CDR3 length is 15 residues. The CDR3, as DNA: TGTGCCAGCAGTTACTCGGACAGCTACAGGCGGGAGCAGTACTTC. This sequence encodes CASSYSDSYRREQYF.

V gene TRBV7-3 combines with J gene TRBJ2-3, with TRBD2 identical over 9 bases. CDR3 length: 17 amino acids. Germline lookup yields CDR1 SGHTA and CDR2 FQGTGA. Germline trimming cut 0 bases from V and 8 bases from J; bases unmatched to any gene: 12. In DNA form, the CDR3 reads TGTGCCAGCAGCTTAACGGGCGAGCGGGGGGCCCGGGGTACGCAGTATTTT. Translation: CASSLTGERGARGTQYF.